This T cell receptor (beta chain) was recovered during a study of blood T cell repertoires in COVID-19. Study in general: The analysed material was cDNA or gDNA that came from T cells, B-cell-depleted T cells, or PBMCs.

The germline V gene has CDR1 SGHKS and CDR2 YYEKEE (reference sequence). The CDR3 is 17 amino acids. Trimming removed 4 bases at V and 3 bases at J, with 20 bases between. During active infection, Seattle patients enrolled and were then monitored through disease. The repertoire was sequenced with immunoSEQ multiplex PCR; TCRdb's copy has only in-frame clones and lacks some. The repertoire holds 270,000 or so clones, with around nine tenths as singletons. The sample comprised peripheral blood. This receptor was identified in a woman younger than 45 with COVID-19, enrolled during active disease. The chain links TRBV5-5 to TRBJ2-1, with TRBD1 as a possible D gene (5 bases). The CDR3 region has the DNA TGTGCCAGCAGCCCGCAGGGTTGGGCCACGGGCTACAATGAGCAGTTCTTC. Translated: CASSPQGWATGYNEQFF.